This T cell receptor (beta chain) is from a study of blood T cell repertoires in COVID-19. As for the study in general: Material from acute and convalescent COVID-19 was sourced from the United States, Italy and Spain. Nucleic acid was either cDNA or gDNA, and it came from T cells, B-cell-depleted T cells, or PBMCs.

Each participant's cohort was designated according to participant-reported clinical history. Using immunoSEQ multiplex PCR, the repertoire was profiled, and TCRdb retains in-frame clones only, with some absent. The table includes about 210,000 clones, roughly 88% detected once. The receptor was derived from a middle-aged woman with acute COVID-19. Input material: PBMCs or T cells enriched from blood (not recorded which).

The CDR3: CASSSWSSSYNEQFF. CDR3 in DNA: TGTGCCAGCAGCTCCTGGTCGAGCTCCTACAATGAGCAGTTCTTC. V and J are TRBV5-4 and TRBJ2-1; no clear D gene. This CDR3 comprises 15 residues. V was shortened by 3 bases and J by 0 bases, with 10 bases between the two germline ends. Germline V CDR1 and CDR2: SGHNT, YYREEE (reference sequence). The whole variable domain, remainder taken from reference TRBV5-4 and TRBJ2-1, is ETGVTQSPTHLIKTRGQQVTLRCSSQSGHNTVSWYQQALGQGPQFIFQYYREEENGRGNFPPRFSGLQFPNYSSELNVNALELDDSALYLCASSSWSSSYNEQFFGPGTRLTVL.